This T cell receptor beta chain was identified during a study of identifying expanded T cells in peripheral blood (dated by TCRdb to between 2017 and 2020). Some background on the complete study: Four technical replicates, made by sequencing separate aliquots from the same pool of genomic DNA, were compared pairwise. Study-level results and caveats: The beta-binomial model significantly reduced the number of clones called differentially abundant and the false-positive rate across all healthy-donor time intervals. The authors expected that biological variance in healthy repertoires might rise further over much longer intervals, such as months to years. Around 1.3 differentially abundant clones were flagged by the binomial model between technical replicates, whereas about 16 and 19 were flagged over around two weeks and four weeks, respectively. For all healthy donors, the variance in clone template counts between approximately 2-week samples rose significantly as total template count increased.

No immune events such as infections were documented for the healthy donors during the collection period. Healthy-donor blood repertoires served as a training cohort to calibrate time-dependent variance in a beta-binomial model of T-cell clone differential abundance. There were some 10 healthy donors in the training cohort, of whom 3 were female and 7 were male. On average the donors were 43 years old, and their ages spanned 29 to 64 years. Whole blood was collected from each healthy donor at three time points spaced two weeks apart and obtained from a commercial supplier. For immunosequencing, genomic DNA was extracted from unsorted whole blood. The immunoSEQ Assay, which uses bias-controlled multiplex PCR amplification of genomic DNA, was used to profile TCRbeta CDR3 regions. Per the authors' processing: To quantify the absolute abundance of each unique TCRbeta CDR3 region, the sequences were collapsed and filtered. Differential abundance was assessed using a binomial (Fisher-equivalent) model and a beta-binomial model in which time-dependent variance fitted from healthy donors was added. Clones with fewer than 5 combined templates were removed, and a clone was called differentially abundant if the clone's Benjamini-Hochberg FDR was below 0.01. Beta-binomial variance was modeled as a function of total template count across the two samples using the form v = (b*log(k)+a)^2. TCRdb carries this immuneACCESS record with in-frame sequences only. Its versions omit some clonotypes, under half of them owing to an unresolved V gene in the studies checked, with the rest unexplained. The V and J calls and clone size were taken over from that table, and D and trimming were inferred from the DNA. In this sample the table shows some 78,000 clones, 84% of which occur a single time. The ten largest account for about 18% of the sample.

The CDR3 covers 15 residues, taking in both the cysteine and the phenylalanine. This entry keeps only the CDR3 DNA: 45 bases, framed from base 1. Looking up the germline V gene yields CDR1 MDHEN and CDR2 SYDVKM. V loses 5 bases of germline sequence and J loses 1 base, and the interval between the two ends is 12 bases. Details on this clone: Its antigen is currently not known. Base-call qualities are not available, and no considerably larger clone is one nucleotide away.

Sequenced input: blood. This receptor chain uses TRBV28 and TRBJ1-5; a weak D assignment points to TRBD1 (6 bases agree). The receptor was derived from a person aged 18 to 69 in good health. The CDR3 region has the sequence CASSGGQLSNQPQHF. The sequenced DNA: TGTGCCAGCAGTGGAGGACAGTTGAGCAATCAGCCCCAGCATTTT. The full variable domain, with segments outside the CDR3 supplied by the reference TRBV28 and TRBJ1-5 proteins, appears as DVKVTQSSRYLVKRTGEKVFLECVQDMDHENMFWYRQDPGLGLRLIYFSYDVKMKEKGDIPEGYSVSREKKERFSLILESASTNQTSMYLCASSGGQLSNQPQHFGDGTRLSIL.